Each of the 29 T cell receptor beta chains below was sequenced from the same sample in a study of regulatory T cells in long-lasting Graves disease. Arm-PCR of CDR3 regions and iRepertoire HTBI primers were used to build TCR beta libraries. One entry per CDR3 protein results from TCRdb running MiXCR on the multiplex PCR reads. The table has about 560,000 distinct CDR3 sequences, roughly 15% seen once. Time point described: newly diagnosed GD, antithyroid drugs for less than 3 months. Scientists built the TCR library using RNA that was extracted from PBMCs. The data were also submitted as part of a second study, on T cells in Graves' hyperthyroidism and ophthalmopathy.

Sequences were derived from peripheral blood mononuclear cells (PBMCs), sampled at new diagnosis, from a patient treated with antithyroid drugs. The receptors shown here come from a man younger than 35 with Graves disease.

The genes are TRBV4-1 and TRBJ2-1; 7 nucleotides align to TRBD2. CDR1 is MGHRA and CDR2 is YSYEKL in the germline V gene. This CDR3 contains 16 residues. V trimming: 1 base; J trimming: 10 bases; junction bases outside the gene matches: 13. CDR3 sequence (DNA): TGCGCCAGCAGCCAAGGGAGACTAGGGAGGGGACGCGAGCAGTTCTTC. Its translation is CASSQGRLGRGREQFF.

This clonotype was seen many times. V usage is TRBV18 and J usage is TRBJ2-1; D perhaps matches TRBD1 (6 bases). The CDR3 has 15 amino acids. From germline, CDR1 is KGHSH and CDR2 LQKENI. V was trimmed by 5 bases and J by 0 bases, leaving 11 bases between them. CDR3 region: CASSNRASSYNEQFF. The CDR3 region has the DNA TGTGCCAGCTCAAACAGGGCTAGCTCCTACAATGAGCAGTTCTTC.

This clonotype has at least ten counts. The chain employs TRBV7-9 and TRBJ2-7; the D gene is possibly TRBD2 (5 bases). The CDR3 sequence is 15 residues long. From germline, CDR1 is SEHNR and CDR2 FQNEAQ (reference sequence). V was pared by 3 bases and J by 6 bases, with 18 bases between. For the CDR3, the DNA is TGTGCCAGCAGCTTCTCGTCGGGCCCCAGCGGCGAGCAGTACTTC. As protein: CASSFSSGPSGEQYF.

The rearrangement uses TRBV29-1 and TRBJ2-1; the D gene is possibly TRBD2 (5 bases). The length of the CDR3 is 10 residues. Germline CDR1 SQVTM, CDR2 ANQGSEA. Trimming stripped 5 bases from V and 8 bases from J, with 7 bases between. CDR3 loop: CSVSGDEQFF. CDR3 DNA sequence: TGCAGCGTTAGCGGAGATGAGCAGTTCTTC.

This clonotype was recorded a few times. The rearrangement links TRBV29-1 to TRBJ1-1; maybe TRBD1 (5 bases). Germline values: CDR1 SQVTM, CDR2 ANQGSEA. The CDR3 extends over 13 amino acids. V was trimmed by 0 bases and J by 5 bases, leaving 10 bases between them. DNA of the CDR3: TGCAGCGTTGAAGATCGTCGGGGGACTGAAGCTTTCTTT. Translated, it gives CSVEDRRGTEAFF.

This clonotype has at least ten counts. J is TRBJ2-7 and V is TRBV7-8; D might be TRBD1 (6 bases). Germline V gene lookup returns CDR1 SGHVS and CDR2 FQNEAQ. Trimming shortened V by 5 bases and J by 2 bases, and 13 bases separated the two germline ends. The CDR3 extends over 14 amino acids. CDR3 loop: CASSLPGGPYEQYF. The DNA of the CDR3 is TGTGCCAGCAGCCTTCCTGGGGGCCCCTACGAGCAGTACTTC.

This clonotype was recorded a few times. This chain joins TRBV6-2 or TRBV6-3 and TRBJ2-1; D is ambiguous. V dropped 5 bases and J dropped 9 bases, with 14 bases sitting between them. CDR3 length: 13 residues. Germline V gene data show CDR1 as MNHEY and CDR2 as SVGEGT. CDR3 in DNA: TGTGCCAGCAGTGTGCTAGTCTTGGGTGAGCAGTTCTTC. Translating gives CASSVLVLGEQFF.

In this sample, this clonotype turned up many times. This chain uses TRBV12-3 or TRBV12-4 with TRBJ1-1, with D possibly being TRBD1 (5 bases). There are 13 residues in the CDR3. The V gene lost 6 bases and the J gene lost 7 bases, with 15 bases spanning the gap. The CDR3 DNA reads TGTGCCAGCAGGACGGGGCTGGGGGGTGAAGCTTTCTTT. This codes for CASRTGLGGEAFF.

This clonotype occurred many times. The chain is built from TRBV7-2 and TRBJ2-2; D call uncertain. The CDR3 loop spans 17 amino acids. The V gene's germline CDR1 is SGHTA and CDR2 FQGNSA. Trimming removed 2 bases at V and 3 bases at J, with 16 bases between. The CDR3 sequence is CASSLSYRVRDTGELFF. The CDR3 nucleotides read TGTGCCAGCAGCTTAAGTTATCGGGTGCGCGACACCGGGGAGCTGTTTTTT.

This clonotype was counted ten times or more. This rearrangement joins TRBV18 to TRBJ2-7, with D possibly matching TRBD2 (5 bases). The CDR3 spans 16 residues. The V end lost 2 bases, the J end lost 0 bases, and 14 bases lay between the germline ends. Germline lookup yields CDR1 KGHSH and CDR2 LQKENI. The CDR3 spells CASSPSPAAYSYEQYF. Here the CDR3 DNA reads TGTGCCAGCTCACCATCTCCAGCGGCCTACTCCTACGAGCAGTACTTC.

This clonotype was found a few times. The CDR3, as DNA: TGTGCCACCAGTGCGCCCGGGGCAGGGGCCGCTGGCGGGGAGCTGTTTTTT. Translation: CATSAPGAGAAGGELFF. The genes are TRBV24-1 and TRBJ2-2, with TRBD1 as a possible D gene (6 bases). V was clipped by 5 bases and J by 7 bases, with 22 bases between them. Germline V lookup: CDR1 KGHDR, CDR2 SFDVKD. CDR3 length equals 17 residues.

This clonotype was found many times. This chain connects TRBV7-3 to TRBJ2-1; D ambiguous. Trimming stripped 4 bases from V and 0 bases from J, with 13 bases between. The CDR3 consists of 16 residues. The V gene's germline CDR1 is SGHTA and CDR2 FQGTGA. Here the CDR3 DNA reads TGTGCCAGCAGCTCACGCTCTTCCAGCTCCTACAATGAGCAGTTCTTC. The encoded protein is CASSSRSSSSYNEQFF.

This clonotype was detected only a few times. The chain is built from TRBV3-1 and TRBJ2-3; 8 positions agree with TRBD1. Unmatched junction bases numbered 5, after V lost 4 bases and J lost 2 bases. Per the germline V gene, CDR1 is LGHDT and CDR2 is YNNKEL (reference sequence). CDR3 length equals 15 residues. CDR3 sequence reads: CASSPQGASTDTQYF. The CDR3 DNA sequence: TGTGCCAGCAGCCCCCAGGGGGCCTCCACAGATACGCAGTATTTT.

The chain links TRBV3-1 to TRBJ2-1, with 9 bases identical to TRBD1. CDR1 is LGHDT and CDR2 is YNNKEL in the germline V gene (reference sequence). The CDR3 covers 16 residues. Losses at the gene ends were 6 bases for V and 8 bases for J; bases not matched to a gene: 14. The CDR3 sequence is CASSQSTGGSIYEQFF. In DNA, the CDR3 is TGTGCCAGCAGTCAGAGTACAGGGGGCAGTATCTATGAGCAGTTCTTC.

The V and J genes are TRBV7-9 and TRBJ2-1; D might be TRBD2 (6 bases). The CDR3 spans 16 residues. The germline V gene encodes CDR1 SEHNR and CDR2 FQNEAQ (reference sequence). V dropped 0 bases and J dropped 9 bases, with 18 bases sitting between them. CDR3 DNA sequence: TGTGCCAGCAGCTTAGCGCGTTTGAGACTAGTAGGTGAGCAGTTCTTC. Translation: CASSLARLRLVGEQFF.

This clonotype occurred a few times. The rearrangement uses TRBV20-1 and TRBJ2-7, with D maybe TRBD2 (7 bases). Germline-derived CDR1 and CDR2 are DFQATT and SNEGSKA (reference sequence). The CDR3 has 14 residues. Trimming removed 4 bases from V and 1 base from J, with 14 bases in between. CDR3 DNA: TGCAGTGCTACTAGGGGGACTACATCCTACGAGCAGTACTTC. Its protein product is CSATRGTTSYEQYF.

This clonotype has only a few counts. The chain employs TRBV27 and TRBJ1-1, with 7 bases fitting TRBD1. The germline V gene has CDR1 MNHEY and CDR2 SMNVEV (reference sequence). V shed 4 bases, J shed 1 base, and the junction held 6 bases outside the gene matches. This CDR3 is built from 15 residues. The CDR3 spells CASSSNRGSNTEAFF. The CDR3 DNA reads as TGTGCCAGCAGTTCTAACAGGGGCTCGAACACTGAAGCTTTCTTT.

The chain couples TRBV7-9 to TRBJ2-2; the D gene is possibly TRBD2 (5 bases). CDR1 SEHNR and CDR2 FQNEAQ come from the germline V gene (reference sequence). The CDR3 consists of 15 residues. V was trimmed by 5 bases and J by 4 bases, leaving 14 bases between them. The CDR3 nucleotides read TGTGCCAGCAGCGGACGGGAACGCATCACCGGGGAGCTGTTTTTT. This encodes CASSGRERITGELFF.

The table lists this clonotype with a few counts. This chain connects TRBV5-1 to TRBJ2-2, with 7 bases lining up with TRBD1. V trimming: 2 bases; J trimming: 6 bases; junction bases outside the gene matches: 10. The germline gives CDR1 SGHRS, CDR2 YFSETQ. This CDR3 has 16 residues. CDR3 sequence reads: CASSFRQGRFAGELFF. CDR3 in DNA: TGCGCCAGCAGCTTCCGACAGGGCCGGTTCGCCGGGGAGCTGTTTTTT.

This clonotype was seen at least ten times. The CDR3 protein is CATSRNPGQQETQYF. DNA of the CDR3: TGTGCCACCAGCAGAAACCCGGGCCAACAAGAGACCCAGTACTTC. This sequence joins TRBV15 and TRBJ2-5; D is unresolved. Germline V gene sequence: CDR1 LNHNV, CDR2 YYDKDF (reference sequence). V lost 2 bases to trimming and J lost 2 bases, with 12 bases between them. CDR3 size: 15 residues.

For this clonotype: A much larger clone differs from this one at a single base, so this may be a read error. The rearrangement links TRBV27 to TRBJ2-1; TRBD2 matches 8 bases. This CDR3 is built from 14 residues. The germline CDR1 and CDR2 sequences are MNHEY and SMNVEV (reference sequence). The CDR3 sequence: CASTGGLGVNKQFF. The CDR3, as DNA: TGTGCCAGCACGGGGGGGCTGGGGGTCAATAAGCAGTTCTTC.

This CDR3 reads CASSLMEDNEQFF. The CDR3 DNA is TGCGCCAGCAGCTTGATGGAAGACAATGAGCAGTTCTTC. This chain uses TRBV5-1 with TRBJ2-1; D not certain. CDR1 and CDR2 from the germline V gene are SGHRS and YFSETQ. V gave up 1 base and J gave up 5 bases, with 7 bases separating them. The CDR3 totals 13 residues.

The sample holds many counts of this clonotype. In DNA, the CDR3 is TGTGCCAGCAGTACAAGCTATGGCTACACCTTC. Translated, it gives CASSTSYGYTF. V is TRBV28 and J is TRBJ1-2, with D hard to call. The CDR3 extends over 11 amino acids. The V end lost 5 bases, the J end lost 4 bases, and 5 bases lay between the germline ends. The germline CDR1 and CDR2 sequences are MDHEN and SYDVKM.

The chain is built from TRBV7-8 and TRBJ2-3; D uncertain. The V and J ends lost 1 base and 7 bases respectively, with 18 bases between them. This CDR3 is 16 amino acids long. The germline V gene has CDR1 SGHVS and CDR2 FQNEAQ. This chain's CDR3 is CASSLVLAEGPNTQYF. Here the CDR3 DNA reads TGTGCCAGCAGCTTAGTCCTTGCGGAAGGGCCGAATACGCAGTATTTT.

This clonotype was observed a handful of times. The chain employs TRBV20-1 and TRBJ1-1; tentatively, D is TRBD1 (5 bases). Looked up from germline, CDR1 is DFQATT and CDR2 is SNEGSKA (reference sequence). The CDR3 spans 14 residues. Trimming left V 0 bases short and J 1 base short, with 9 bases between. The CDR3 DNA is TGCAGTGCTAGAGATAGGGGCCGGAACACTGAAGCTTTCTTT. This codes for CSARDRGRNTEAFF.

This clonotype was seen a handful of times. The CDR3 sequence: CASSLTSDSYNEQFF. The CDR3, as DNA: TGTGCCAGCTCACTAACTAGCGACTCCTACAATGAGCAGTTCTTC. The V call is TRBV18, the J call TRBJ2-1, with TRBD2 matching over 7 bases. This CDR3 has 15 amino acids. V trimming: 4 bases; J trimming: 0 bases; junction bases outside the gene matches: 3. Germline values: CDR1 KGHSH, CDR2 LQKENI.

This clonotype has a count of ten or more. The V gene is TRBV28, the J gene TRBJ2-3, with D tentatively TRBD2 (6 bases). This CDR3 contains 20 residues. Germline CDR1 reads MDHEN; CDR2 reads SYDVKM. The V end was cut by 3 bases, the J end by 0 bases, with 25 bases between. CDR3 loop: CASSFQLFGGDYYSTDTQYF. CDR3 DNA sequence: TGTGCCAGCAGTTTCCAGTTGTTTGGCGGGGATTATTACAGCACAGATACGCAGTATTTT.

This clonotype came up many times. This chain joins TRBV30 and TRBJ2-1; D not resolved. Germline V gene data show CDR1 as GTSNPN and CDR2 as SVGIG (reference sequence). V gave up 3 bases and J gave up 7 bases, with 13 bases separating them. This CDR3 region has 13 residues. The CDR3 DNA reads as TGTGCCTGGAGGCGAGACCTTCAAAATGAGCAGTTCTTC. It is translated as CAWRRDLQNEQFF. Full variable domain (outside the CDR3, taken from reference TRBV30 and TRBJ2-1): SQTIHQWPATLVQPVGSPLSLECTVEGTSNPNLYWYRQAAGRGLQLLFYSVGIGQISSEVPQNLSASRPQDRQFILSSKKLLLSDSGFYLCAWRRDLQNEQFFGPGTRLTVL.

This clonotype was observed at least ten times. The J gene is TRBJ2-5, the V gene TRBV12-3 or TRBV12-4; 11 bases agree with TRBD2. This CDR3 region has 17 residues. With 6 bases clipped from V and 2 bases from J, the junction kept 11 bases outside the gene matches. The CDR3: CASRSLTGTSGQETQYF. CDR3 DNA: TGTGCCAGCAGATCACTTACAGGGACTAGCGGACAAGAGACCCAGTACTTC.